This T cell receptor (beta chain) is from a study of T cells in narcolepsy. Generated by immunoSEQ multiplex PCR, the TCRdb table keeps only in-frame clones and is missing some. The repertoire holds about 25,000 clones, with about 79% as singletons. The CDR3 runs to 16 residues. Germline CDR1 SEHNR, CDR2 FQNEAQ (reference sequence). Trimming stripped 1 base from V and 2 bases from J, with 13 bases between. On this clone: The antigen remains unidentified.

General study points: No autoreactive T cell clone sequences appeared in some memory CD4+ repertoires. Comparing one patient's CSF and blood CD4+ clonotypes highlighted HCRT- and TRIB2-specific autoreactive clonotypes.

The material sequenced was CD45RA- memory CD4+ T cells from PBMCs. The TCR comes from a human donor with narcolepsy. The V call is TRBV7-9, the J call TRBJ2-3, with a weak D call TRBD2 (7 bases). CDR3 in DNA: TGTGCCAGCAGCTTAGGGGCGGGGGCCGACACAGATACGCAGTATTTT. This gives the protein CASSLGAGADTDTQYF.